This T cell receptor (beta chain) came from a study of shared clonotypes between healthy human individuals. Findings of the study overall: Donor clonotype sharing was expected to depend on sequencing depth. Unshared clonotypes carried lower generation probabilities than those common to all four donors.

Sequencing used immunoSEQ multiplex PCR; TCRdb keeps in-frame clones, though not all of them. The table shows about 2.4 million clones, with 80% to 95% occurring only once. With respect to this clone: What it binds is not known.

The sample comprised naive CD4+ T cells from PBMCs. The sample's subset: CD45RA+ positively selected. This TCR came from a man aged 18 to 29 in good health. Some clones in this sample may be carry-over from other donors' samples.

DNA for the CDR3: TGTGCCAGCAGCCAGTCAGGGATGTATCAGCCCCAGCATTTT. Its protein is CASSQSGMYQPQHF. The chain has TRBV14 and TRBJ1-5, with a tentative D call TRBD1 (5 bases). This CDR3 has 14 residues. V was clipped by 3 bases and J by 5 bases, with 11 bases between them. CDR1 and CDR2 from the germline V gene are SGHDN and FVKESK.